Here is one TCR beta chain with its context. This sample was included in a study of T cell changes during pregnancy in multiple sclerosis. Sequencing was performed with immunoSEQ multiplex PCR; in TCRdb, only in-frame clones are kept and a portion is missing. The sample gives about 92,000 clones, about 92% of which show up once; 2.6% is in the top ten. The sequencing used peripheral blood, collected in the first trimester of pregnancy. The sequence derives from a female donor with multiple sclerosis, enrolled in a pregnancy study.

The CDR3 is CATGGGEVDQPQHF. DNA for the CDR3: TGTGCCACTGGTGGAGGGGAGGTGGACCAGCCCCAGCATTTT. V is TRBV19 and J is TRBJ1-5, with D possibly being TRBD1 (5 bases). V lost 10 bases, J lost 7 bases, and 20 bases lay in between. The CDR3 loop spans 14 amino acids. CDR1 is LNHDA, CDR2 SQIVND, per germline (reference sequence). The variable domain in full, with the rest retrieved from reference TRBV19 and TRBJ1-5, is DGGITQSPKYLFRKEGQNVTLSCEQNLNHDAMYWYRQDPGQGLRLIYYSQIVNDFQKGDIAEGYSVSREKKESFPLTVTSAQKNPTAFYLCATGGGEVDQPQHFGDGTRLSIL.